Only one count was recorded for the clone carrying this T cell receptor (beta chain). Sequencing was performed with immunoSEQ multiplex PCR; in TCRdb, only in-frame clones are kept and a portion is missing. This sample has tens of thousands of clones, with 94% found just once. The length of the CDR3 is 13 residues. CDR1 is MNHEY and CDR2 is SVGAGI in the germline V gene. Germline trimming cut 6 bases from V and 4 bases from J; bases unmatched to any gene: 1. This specimen belongs to a study of technical replicates of blood from a few donors. The sample comprised T cells isolated from PBMCs. The V gene is TRBV6-5, the J gene TRBJ2-3; 10 nucleotides line up with TRBD2. The clonotype comes from a human donor in good health. Here the CDR3 reads CASSGTSADTQYF. DNA for the CDR3: TGTGCCAGCAGCGGGACTAGCGCAGATACGCAGTATTTT.